This T cell receptor (beta chain) was recorded in a study of early T cells in non-severe SARS-CoV-2 infection. The CDR3 is 17 residues long. V shed 0 bases and J 0 bases; nucleotides not matched to a gene: 4. Germline V gives CDR1 SGHTS, CDR2 YDEGEE. This clonotype has a handful of counts. Unique molecular identifiers were affixed to single, distinct cDNA molecules. In TCRdb, the 5' RACE reads were re-called with MiXCR into one record per CDR3 protein. The data contain 55,000 to 75,000 distinct CDR3 sequences, about 6% of them singletons. Sequenced here: whole blood, sampled at baseline. The J gene is TRBJ2-3, the V gene TRBV5-8; 10 nucleotides align to TRBD2. The clonotype originates from an adult who was a healthcare worker with PCR-confirmed SARS-CoV-2 infection or an uninfected control (not recorded which). The CDR3 DNA follows: TGTGCCAGCAGCTTGGGTCTAGCGGGAGTGAGCACAGATACGCAGTATTTT. This gives the protein CASSLGLAGVSTDTQYF.